The present T cell receptor (beta chain) was sequenced within a study of control samples from healthy donors and cancer patients. Deletions cut 7 bases from V and 3 bases from J, with 10 bases between. The CDR3 loop spans 13 amino acids. CDR1 and CDR2 from the germline V gene are MNHEY and SVGAGI. Data came from immunoSEQ multiplex PCR; TCRdb stores just in-frame clones and leaves some out. The sample includes some 120,000 clones, around 90% seen only once; the top ten take more than 2%. The TCR was taken from a man in his late teens or twenties in good health. The sequenced sample consisted of blood. The chain uses TRBV6-5 and TRBJ1-3; a possible D gene is TRBD1 (5 bases). CDR3 DNA sequence: TGTGCCAGCACCCGGGGGATTGGAAACACCATATATTTT. Translated: CASTRGIGNTIYF.